Detailed here is one T cell receptor beta chain. Via MiXCR, TCRdb re-called the RT-PCR reads, giving one row per CDR3 protein. The table includes hundreds of thousands of distinct CDR3 sequences, approximately 15% detected once. Germline values: CDR1 SGHTA, CDR2 FQGNSA. Trimming took 8 bases from V and 4 from J, leaving 9 bases between them. This CDR3 has 12 amino acids. The sequenced sample was memory CD4+ T cells from blood. The TCR sequence derives from a female donor in good health, serving as a healthy control. This chain uses TRBV7-2 with TRBJ2-1; D unresolved. CDR3 loop: CASYSAYNEQFF. CDR3 bases: TGTGCCAGCTACTCCGCTTACAATGAGCAGTTCTTC.